This TCR beta chain was found in a study of T cell responses to AZD1222 COVID-19 vaccine. Study-level findings and limits: Reportedly, close to half of spike-specific TCRs are directed against unmutated variant regions. Just a handful of AZD1222 recipients were seropositive at baseline.

The CDR3 extends over 13 amino acids. The V end lost 5 bases, the J end lost 10 bases, and 16 bases lay between the germline ends. CDR1 and CDR2 from the germline V gene are WNHNN and SYGVQD (reference sequence). Details on this clone: The antigen is not known.

The repertoire was sequenced with immunoSEQ multiplex PCR; TCRdb's copy has only in-frame clones and lacks some. The sample lists around 200,000 clones, around 88% occurring once. This specimen was peripheral blood, taken on day 0 of AZD1222 vaccination. The chain carries TRBV10-1 and TRBJ2-3; D is perhaps TRBD2 (6 bases). This TCR derives from an adult in good health. The CDR3 DNA reads TGCGCCAGCAGTCCGAAGCTGGAGGGCGCGCAGTATTTT. It codes for CASSPKLEGAQYF.